This T cell receptor beta chain was identified during a study of cytomegalovirus exposure and HLA in healthy donors. Study-wide results and caveats: Investigators reported under 200 TCR beta chains as tied to cytomegalovirus.

CDR1 is GTSNPN and CDR2 is SVGIG in the germline V gene (reference sequence). CDR3 size: 12 residues. Trimming stripped 8 bases from V and 6 bases from J, with 11 bases between. Primers for the PCR totalled 60 Vbeta and 13 Jbeta. TCRdb's table, derived via immunoSEQ multiplex PCR, lists solely in-frame clones and lacks some. This sample has about 120,000 clones; 80% occur once, and the top ten carry 8.8%. Likely unrecorded immune exposures existed in these nominally healthy donors. Concerning this clone itself: The antigen remains unidentified.

This chain uses TRBV30 with TRBJ1-6; D not certain. The sample comprised PBMCs. The receptor's source is a female donor in good health and CMV-seropositive. The CDR3 sequence is CARQEANSPLHF. CDR3 coding DNA: TGTGCCCGCCAGGAGGCTAATTCACCCCTCCACTTT.